Sequencing of this T cell receptor beta chain was carried out in a study of neurological immune-mediated disorders. Losses at the gene ends were 1 base for V and 4 bases for J; bases not matched to a gene: 5. From germline, CDR1 is SGHRS and CDR2 YFSETQ. There are 16 residues in the CDR3. One entry per CDR3 protein results from TCRdb running MiXCR on the 5' RACE reads. The data hold 45,000 to 50,000 distinct CDR3 sequences, with about a quarter observed a single time. Unsorted libraries were generated from 2 million PBMCs held at -80 degrees C. Ten or more counts support this clonotype. The receptor was isolated from a woman aged 70 to 79 in good health. This chain connects TRBV5-1 to TRBJ2-1; 10 bases are a match to TRBD2. What was sequenced was PBMCs. CDR3 region: CASSLSGLALYNEQFF. The CDR3 region has the DNA TGCGCCAGCAGCTTGTCGGGACTAGCGCTTTACAATGAGCAGTTCTTC.